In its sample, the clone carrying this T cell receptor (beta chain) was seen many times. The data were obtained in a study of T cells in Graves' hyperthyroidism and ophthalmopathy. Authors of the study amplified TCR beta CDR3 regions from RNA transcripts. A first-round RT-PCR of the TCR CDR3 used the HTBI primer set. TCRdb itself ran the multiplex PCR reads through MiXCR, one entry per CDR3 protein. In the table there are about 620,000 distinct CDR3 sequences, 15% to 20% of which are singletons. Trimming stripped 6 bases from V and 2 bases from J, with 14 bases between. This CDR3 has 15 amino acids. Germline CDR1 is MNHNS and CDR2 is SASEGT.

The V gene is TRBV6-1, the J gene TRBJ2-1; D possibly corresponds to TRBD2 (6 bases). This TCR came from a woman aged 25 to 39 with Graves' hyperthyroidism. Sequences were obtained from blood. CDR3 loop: CASSVGSPPYNEQFF. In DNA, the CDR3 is TGTGCCAGCAGCGTCGGGAGCCCCCCCTACAATGAGCAGTTCTTC.